This is a list of T cell receptor beta chains from one sample in a study of cytomegalovirus exposure and HLA in healthy donors. Generated by immunoSEQ multiplex PCR, the TCRdb table keeps only in-frame clones and is missing some. The sample consists of over 100,000 clones, 73% of them appearing once. The sample taken for sequencing was PBMCs. Receptor source: a woman in her twenties or thirties in good health and CMV-seronegative. CDR3s include the opening cysteine and the closing phenylalanine or tryptophan. The D gene is left open where the match is weak. Rows may omit the clone size; those that give it use once, few, many or a size class.

j_gene: TRBJ1-1; abundance: once; d_gene: NA; v_gene: TRBV6-1; CDR3nt: TGTGCCAGCAGTGAAATGGGGGGTAGGAACACTGAAGCTTTCTTT; CDR3aa: CASSEMGGRNTEAFF
j_gene: TRBJ1-6; abundance: NA; d_gene: NA; v_gene: TRBV5-1; CDR3nt: TGCGCCAGCAGCCGCATCCGGCGGTATTATAATTCACCCCTCCACTTT; CDR3aa: CASSRIRRYYNSPLHF
j_gene: TRBJ1-1; abundance: NA; d_gene: TRBD1; v_gene: TRBV6-5; CDR3nt: TGTGCCAGCAGTCCCCGGACAGGGATGGACACTGAAGCTTTCTTT; CDR3aa: CASSPRTGMDTEAFF
j_gene: TRBJ1-2; abundance: NA; d_gene: TRBD1; v_gene: TRBV9; CDR3nt: TGTGCCAGCAGGAGGGCGACAGGGATTAATAACTATGGCTACCCCTTC; CDR3aa: CASRRATGINNYGYPF
j_gene: TRBJ2-1; abundance: few; d_gene: NA; v_gene: TRBV18; CDR3nt: TGTGCCAGCTCACTAACGACTAGTCCCAATGAGCAGTTCTTC; CDR3aa: CASSLTTSPNEQFF
j_gene: TRBJ1-1; abundance: NA; d_gene: NA; v_gene: TRBV5-8; CDR3nt: TGTGCCAGCAGCTTTATGAACACTGAAGCTTTCTTT; CDR3aa: CASSFMNTEAFF
j_gene: TRBJ2-5; abundance: NA; d_gene: NA; v_gene: TRBV5-1; CDR3nt: TGCGCCAGCAGACAGGGTGTCCAAGAGACCCAGTACTTC; CDR3aa: CASRQGVQETQYF
j_gene: TRBJ1-1; abundance: NA; d_gene: TRBD1; v_gene: TRBV10-3; CDR3nt: TGTGCCGGGAAGGACAGGGCGGACACTGAAGCTTTCTTT; CDR3aa: CAGKDRADTEAFF
j_gene: TRBJ1-5; abundance: few; d_gene: NA; v_gene: TRBV29-1; CDR3nt: TGCAGCGTTAGATTTACAGACCAGCCCCAGCATTTT; CDR3aa: CSVRFTDQPQHF
j_gene: TRBJ1-2; abundance: NA; d_gene: TRBD1; v_gene: TRBV4-1; CDR3nt: TGCGCCAGCAGCCAAGGGGATTTAGACAGGACAGGCGGCTACACCTTC; CDR3aa: CASSQGDLDRTGGYTF
j_gene: TRBJ2-4; abundance: few; d_gene: TRBD1; v_gene: TRBV10-3; CDR3nt: TGTGCCACACAGGGGGAAGGACGGGACATTCAGTACTTC; CDR3aa: CATQGEGRDIQYF
j_gene: TRBJ1-4; abundance: NA; d_gene: NA; v_gene: TRBV30; CDR3nt: TGTGCCGGCGCGGGGCCAGCTAATGAAAAACTGTTTTTT; CDR3aa: CAGAGPANEKLFF
j_gene: TRBJ1-1; abundance: NA; d_gene: NA; v_gene: TRBV29-1; CDR3nt: TGCAGCGCACTCGGAGAGACGGGGGGGACTGAAGCTTTCTTT; CDR3aa: CSALGETGGTEAFF
j_gene: TRBJ2-7; abundance: NA; d_gene: TRBD2; v_gene: TRBV6-5; CDR3nt: TGTGCCAGCAGCCGGTTAGCGGGAGCCAACGAGCAGTACTTC; CDR3aa: CASSRLAGANEQYF
j_gene: TRBJ2-5; abundance: NA; d_gene: TRBD1; v_gene: TRBV25-1; CDR3nt: TGTGCCAGCAGTGAGAGTGCCAGGGGGCGCGGAGAGACCCAGTACTTC; CDR3aa: CASSESARGRGETQYF
j_gene: TRBJ1-2; abundance: NA; d_gene: TRBD1; v_gene: TRBV5-1; CDR3nt: TGCGCCAGCAGCTCGGGACAGGGGATCTTCAACGGCTACACCTTC; CDR3aa: CASSSGQGIFNGYTF
j_gene: TRBJ1-2; abundance: NA; d_gene: NA; v_gene: TRBV6-5; CDR3nt: TGTGCCAGCAGAGAGGGGGGGGCGCGGAACTATGGCTACACCTTC; CDR3aa: CASREGGARNYGYTF
j_gene: TRBJ1-1; abundance: NA; d_gene: NA; v_gene: TRBV6-5; CDR3nt: TGTGCCAGCAGTCTGGACTTTTTGAACACTGAAGCTTTCTTT; CDR3aa: CASSLDFLNTEAFF
j_gene: TRBJ1-1; abundance: NA; d_gene: NA; v_gene: TRBV30; CDR3nt: TGTGCCTGGACCCAAACCAAGGGGATGGGTGAAGCTTTCTTT; CDR3aa: CAWTQTKGMGEAFF
j_gene: TRBJ1-1; abundance: NA; d_gene: NA; v_gene: TRBV14; CDR3nt: TGTGCCAGCAGCCCCTACCTGACACTTAACACTGAAGCTTTCTTT; CDR3aa: CASSPYLTLNTEAFF
j_gene: TRBJ1-1; abundance: once; d_gene: TRBD1; v_gene: TRBV15; CDR3nt: TGTGCCACCAGCAGCCACAGGGGTCTTAACACTGAAGCTTTCTTT; CDR3aa: CATSSHRGLNTEAFF
j_gene: TRBJ2-7; abundance: NA; d_gene: NA; v_gene: TRBV11-3; CDR3nt: TGTGCCAGCAGCTTAGATCATCGGGGGAGCTACGAGCAGTACTTC; CDR3aa: CASSLDHRGSYEQYF
j_gene: TRBJ1-6; abundance: NA; d_gene: NA; v_gene: TRBV25-1; CDR3nt: TGTGCCAGCAGTGAATCTCCCTCCTATAATTCACCCCTCCACTTT; CDR3aa: CASSESPSYNSPLHF
j_gene: TRBJ1-5; abundance: NA; d_gene: NA; v_gene: TRBV29-1; CDR3nt: TGCAGCGTTGAGTCAGGGAATGACCAGCCCCAGCATTTT; CDR3aa: CSVESGNDQPQHF
j_gene: TRBJ1-5; abundance: NA; d_gene: TRBD1; v_gene: TRBV7-8; CDR3nt: TGTGCCAGCAGCCCGCAGAGGGGGGGACAGGGGAAATTCAATCAGCCCCAGCATTTT; CDR3aa: CASSPQRGGQGKFNQPQHF
j_gene: TRBJ1-2; abundance: NA; d_gene: NA; v_gene: TRBV6-1; CDR3nt: TGTGCCAGCAACGAGAAGCCACCAAACTATGGCTACACCTTC; CDR3aa: CASNEKPPNYGYTF
j_gene: TRBJ1-1; abundance: NA; d_gene: NA; v_gene: TRBV6-4; CDR3nt: TGTGCCAGCAGACCTACTCAGGATAACACTGAAGCTTTCTTT; CDR3aa: CASRPTQDNTEAFF
j_gene: TRBJ1-3; abundance: NA; d_gene: NA; v_gene: TRBV6-5; CDR3nt: TGTGCCAGCAGTTACTCATCGGAGAGCTCTGGAAACACCATATATTTT; CDR3aa: CASSYSSESSGNTIYF
j_gene: TRBJ2-2; abundance: NA; d_gene: NA; v_gene: TRBV19; CDR3nt: TGTGCCAGTGACGGGAAGACAGGCAACACCGGGGAGCTGTTTTTT; CDR3aa: CASDGKTGNTGELFF
j_gene: TRBJ1-5; abundance: NA; d_gene: NA; v_gene: TRBV15; CDR3nt: TGTGCCACCAGCCTCGCGGAGGGGGGGGCAAGCAATCAGCCCCAGCATTTT; CDR3aa: CATSLAEGGASNQPQHF
j_gene: TRBJ1-1; abundance: NA; d_gene: NA; v_gene: TRBV5-6; CDR3nt: TGTGCCAGCAGTCGGCAGGGGCTCGAAGCTTTCTTT; CDR3aa: CASSRQGLEAFF
j_gene: TRBJ2-7; abundance: few; d_gene: TRBD1; v_gene: TRBV5-1; CDR3nt: TGCGCCAGCAGCTTGTTTTCGGGACAGGAAGATGGTGAGCAGTACTTC; CDR3aa: CASSLFSGQEDGEQYF
j_gene: TRBJ2-1; abundance: NA; d_gene: NA; v_gene: TRBV5-1; CDR3nt: TGCGCCAGCAGCTTGGCTGGGGGGGCCAAGGCACAATTCAATGAGCAGTTCTTC; CDR3aa: CASSLAGGAKAQFNEQFF
j_gene: TRBJ2-5; abundance: NA; d_gene: NA; v_gene: TRBV6-5; CDR3nt: TGTGCCAGCAGTGGGAGCGCCCAAGAGACCCAGTACTTC; CDR3aa: CASSGSAQETQYF
j_gene: TRBJ1-2; abundance: once; d_gene: TRBD1; v_gene: TRBV4-3; CDR3nt: TGCGCCAGCAGGCAGGGGGCAGGGGGCTACACCTTC; CDR3aa: CASRQGAGGYTF
j_gene: TRBJ2-1; abundance: NA; d_gene: TRBD1; v_gene: TRBV5-1; CDR3nt: TGCGCCAGCAGCTCGACAGGGTCCGAGCAGTTCTTC; CDR3aa: CASSSTGSEQFF
j_gene: TRBJ2-2; abundance: few; d_gene: NA; v_gene: TRBV5-1; CDR3nt: TGCGCCAGCAGCTTGGAGGGACACTACACCGGGGAGCTGTTTTTT; CDR3aa: CASSLEGHYTGELFF
j_gene: TRBJ1-1; abundance: NA; d_gene: NA; v_gene: TRBV5-4; CDR3nt: TGTGCCAGCAGCTTAGCCTTGCAGGGGAACACTGAAGCTTTCTTT; CDR3aa: CASSLALQGNTEAFF
j_gene: TRBJ1-4; abundance: few; d_gene: NA; v_gene: TRBV27; CDR3nt: TGTGCCAGCAGCCCCTCAGATTGGGAAAAACTGTTTTTT; CDR3aa: CASSPSDWEKLFF
j_gene: TRBJ1-2; abundance: NA; d_gene: NA; v_gene: TRBV19; CDR3nt: TGTGCCAGTAGTAGTGCAGGCTTTTCTTATGGCTACACCTTC; CDR3aa: CASSSAGFSYGYTF
j_gene: TRBJ2-2; abundance: few; d_gene: NA; v_gene: TRBV19; CDR3nt: TGTGCCAGTACCTTTTATGCGGGGACGAACACCGGGGAGCTGTTTTTT; CDR3aa: CASTFYAGTNTGELFF
j_gene: TRBJ1-1; abundance: NA; d_gene: TRBD1; v_gene: TRBV10-3; CDR3nt: TGTGCCATCAGTGAAACAGGGGGCGGCACTGAAGCTTTCTTT; CDR3aa: CAISETGGGTEAFF